The entry below gives a single T cell receptor (beta chain) sequence along with its context. The sample is drawn from a study of blood T cell repertoires in COVID-19. Study-level background: COVID-19 samples, acute and convalescent, were from the United States, Italy and Spain.

The method was immunoSEQ multiplex PCR; TCRdb's version includes in-frame clones alone and lacks a portion of them. The sample carries a few hundred thousand clones, around 86% recorded once. The specimen was peripheral blood. The receptor comes from a man over 45 with active or convalescent COVID-19.

As DNA, the CDR3 is TGTGCCAGCTCACGGAGGGACTCTTCAGACACTGAAGCTTTCTTT. This sequence encodes CASSRRDSSDTEAFF. V usage is TRBV18 and J usage is TRBJ1-1, with D perhaps matching TRBD1 (5 bases). The CDR3 contains 15 residues. Per germline, CDR1 KGHSH and CDR2 LQKENI. Trimming cost V 4 bases and J 3 bases, with 15 bases left between them.